The next 4 T cell receptor beta chains were all read from a single sample in a study of blood T cell repertoires in COVID-19. Here immunoSEQ multiplex PCR was the method, and the copy in TCRdb shows in-frame clones only, minus some. The sample consists of 250,000 to 350,000 clones, roughly 83% of them appearing once. Material: peripheral blood. These receptors were collected from a human donor with COVID-19, enrolled during active disease. The donor label of this sample is uncertain.

This clone showed up just a few times. The chain employs TRBV11-1 and TRBJ2-7; 8 bases map to TRBD1. The CDR3 is 15 residues long. With V trimmed by 1 base and J by 2 bases, 4 bases remained unmatched. CDR1 SGHAT and CDR2 FQDESV come from the germline V gene (reference sequence). In nucleotides, the CDR3 is TGTGCCAGCAGCTTAGGGGCAGGGGGCCCCTACGAGCAGTACTTC. It yields the protein CASSLGAGGPYEQYF.

CDR3 sequence (DNA): TGTGCCAGCAGCGCCCGGACTAGCGGAAGCACAGATACGCAGTATTTT. Translated, it gives CASSARTSGSTDTQYF. The V and J genes are TRBV7-3 and TRBJ2-3; 10 nucleotides agree with TRBD2. The V gene's germline CDR1 is SGHTA and CDR2 FQGTGA. This CDR3 has 16 amino acids. Trimming removed 5 bases from V and 0 bases from J; junction bases left unmatched: 5.

The rearrangement joins TRBV6-6 to TRBJ1-1, with 9 nucleotides matching TRBD1. The junction had 14 bases not matched to a gene; V was cut back by 5 bases and J by 1 base. This CDR3 region has 18 residues. The germline gives CDR1 MNHNY, CDR2 SVGAGI (reference sequence). The CDR3 nucleotides read TGTGCCAGCAGTCCGAGATCAACCGGGACAGGGAGGAACACTGAAGCTTTCTTT. Amino acid sequence: CASSPRSTGTGRNTEAFF.

This clone was observed a handful of times. The chain is built from TRBV18 and TRBJ1-1; 7 nucleotides agree with TRBD1. Germline V lookup: CDR1 KGHSH, CDR2 LQKENI. The CDR3 contains 14 residues. Trimming removed 3 bases from V and 3 bases from J; junction bases left unmatched: 4. The chain's CDR3 is CASSPRGEHTEAFF. In nucleotides, the CDR3 is TGTGCCAGCTCACCCAGGGGGGAACACACTGAAGCTTTCTTT.